The entry below describes one T cell receptor beta chain. Antigen: not known. The sample comes from a study of yellow fever vaccine responses in identical twins. Whole-study results and caveats: Among the twins, the vaccine T cell response reportedly seemed partly convergent and partly personalized.

Per germline, CDR1 KGHSH and CDR2 LQKENI. This CDR3 is 16 amino acids long. V was pared by 6 bases and J by 6 bases, with 21 bases between. Each CDR3 protein gets one entry after TCRdb re-called the RT-PCR reads with MiXCR. Of about 18,000 distinct CDR3 sequences in the sample, approximately 60% were seen once. Source: T cells from blood (PBMCs), unsorted or a sorted subset (not recorded which), taken before or after yellow fever vaccination (not recorded which). The source of this sequence is a woman younger than 35 who received the yellow fever vaccine. The chain has TRBV18 and TRBJ2-1, with D tentatively TRBD2 (6 bases). CDR3 residues: CASSRGDEPAGNEQFF. In DNA form, the CDR3 reads TGTGCCAGCTCCCGAGGAGACGAGCCAGCGGGCAATGAGCAGTTCTTC.